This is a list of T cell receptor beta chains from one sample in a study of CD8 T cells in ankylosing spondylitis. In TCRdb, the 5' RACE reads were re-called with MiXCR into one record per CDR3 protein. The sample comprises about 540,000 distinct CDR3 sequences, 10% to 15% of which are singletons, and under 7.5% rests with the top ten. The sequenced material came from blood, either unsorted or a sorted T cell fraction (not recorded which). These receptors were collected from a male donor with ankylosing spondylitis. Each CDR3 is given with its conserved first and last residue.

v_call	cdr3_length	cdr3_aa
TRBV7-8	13	CAEAVANTGELFF
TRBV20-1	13	CSALDRANSPLHF
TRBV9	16	CASLSLAGGGTGELFF
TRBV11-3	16	CASSLENPYSYNEQFF
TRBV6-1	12	CASSEPQGPQHF
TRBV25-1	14	CASSELPLNEKLFF
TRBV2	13	CAIKRGPNTEAFF
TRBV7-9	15	CASSFPSGGEEKLFF
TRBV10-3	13	CASDDSRRNGYTF
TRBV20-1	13	CSAGHFTNQPQHF
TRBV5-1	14	CASSVDNLNTEAFF
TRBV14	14	CASSAGIKGVALHF
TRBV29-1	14	CSVLGLADTDTQYF
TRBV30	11	CAWSGGETQYF
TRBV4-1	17	CASSQRVPGQGFDGYTF
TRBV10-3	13	CAITRGSYNEQFF
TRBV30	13	CASYAGKKETQYF
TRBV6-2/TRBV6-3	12	CASAGTAEGYTF
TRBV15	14	CATSREGKSQPQHF
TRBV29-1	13	CSALRLAPYEQYF
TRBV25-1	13	CASSESATDTQYF
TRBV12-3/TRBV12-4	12	CASSQTSYGYTF
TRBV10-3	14	CAISESIENNEQFF
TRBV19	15	CASSIRQGSNQPQHF
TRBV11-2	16	CASSLLDGGARNEQFF
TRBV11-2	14	CASIQAPNTGELFF
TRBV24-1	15	CATSDRDRGPYGYTF
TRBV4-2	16	CASSPRREDRSDTQYF
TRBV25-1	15	CATRPGGTRYNEQFF
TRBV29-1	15	CSVVFYGPSTDTQYF
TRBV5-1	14	CASSLGDEDTEAFF
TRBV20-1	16	CCARGTSGTFTGELFF
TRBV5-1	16	CASSLNIRPNTGELFF
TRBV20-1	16	CSARRQGVNSGNTIYF
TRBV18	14	CASSPQPSWGEQFF
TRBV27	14	CASSLRGGTGELFF
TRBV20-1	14	CSARDRRSTDTQYF
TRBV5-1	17	CASSLGQGALGNTEAFF
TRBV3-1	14	CASSQDRGLNGYTF
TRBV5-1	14	CASSLEGNNEKLFF
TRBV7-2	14	CASSLFEGVYEQYF
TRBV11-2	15	CASTLGTGGADTQYF
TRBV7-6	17	CASSLAPGTGVTGELFF
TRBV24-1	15	CATSEQKQGHNEQFF
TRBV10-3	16	CAISVGGGSGGYEQYF
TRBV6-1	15	CASRGREGTNQPQHF
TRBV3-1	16	CASSQGPQGQFYEQYF
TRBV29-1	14	CSVDPSGSTDEQFF
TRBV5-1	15	CASSLGDRVNTEAFF
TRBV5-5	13	CASRRDSYNEQFF
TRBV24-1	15	CATSSGTSGAGELFF
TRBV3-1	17	CASSPFGASANTGELFF
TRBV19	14	CASSTLLEITEAFF
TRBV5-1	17	CASSGNGDPNSGETQYF
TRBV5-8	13	CASSLIMGETQYF
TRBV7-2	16	CASSLVGGANTGELFF
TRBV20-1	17	CSARDLGKSSYNSPLHF